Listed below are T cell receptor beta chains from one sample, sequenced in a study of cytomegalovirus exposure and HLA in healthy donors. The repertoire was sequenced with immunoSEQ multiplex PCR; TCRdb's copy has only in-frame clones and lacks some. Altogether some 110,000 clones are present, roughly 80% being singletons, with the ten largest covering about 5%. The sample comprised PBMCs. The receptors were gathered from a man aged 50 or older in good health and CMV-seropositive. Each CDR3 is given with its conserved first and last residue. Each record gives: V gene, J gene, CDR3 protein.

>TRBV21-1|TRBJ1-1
CASSKRWSEAFF
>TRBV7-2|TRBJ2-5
CASRGLAEETQYF
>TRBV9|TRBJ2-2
CASSPNEAGGGGPTGELFF
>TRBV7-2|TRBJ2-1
CASRDPGQGINEQFF
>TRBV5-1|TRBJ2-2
CASSSGTGGVWGTGELFF
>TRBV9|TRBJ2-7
CASSERQGYEQYF
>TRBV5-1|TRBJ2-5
CASSQNQETQYF
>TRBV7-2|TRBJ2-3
CASSFSGASTDTQYF
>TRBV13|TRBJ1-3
CASRTIGGATGNTIYF
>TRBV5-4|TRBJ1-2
CASSFLGTNYGYTF
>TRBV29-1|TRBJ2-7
CSVRDNTYEQYF
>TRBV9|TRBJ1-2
CASSAGTVGYTF
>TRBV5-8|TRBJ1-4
CASSFIPGHTNEKLFF
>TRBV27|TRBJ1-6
CASSSPGVSPLHF
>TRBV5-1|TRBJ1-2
CASSSGQGEGGYTF